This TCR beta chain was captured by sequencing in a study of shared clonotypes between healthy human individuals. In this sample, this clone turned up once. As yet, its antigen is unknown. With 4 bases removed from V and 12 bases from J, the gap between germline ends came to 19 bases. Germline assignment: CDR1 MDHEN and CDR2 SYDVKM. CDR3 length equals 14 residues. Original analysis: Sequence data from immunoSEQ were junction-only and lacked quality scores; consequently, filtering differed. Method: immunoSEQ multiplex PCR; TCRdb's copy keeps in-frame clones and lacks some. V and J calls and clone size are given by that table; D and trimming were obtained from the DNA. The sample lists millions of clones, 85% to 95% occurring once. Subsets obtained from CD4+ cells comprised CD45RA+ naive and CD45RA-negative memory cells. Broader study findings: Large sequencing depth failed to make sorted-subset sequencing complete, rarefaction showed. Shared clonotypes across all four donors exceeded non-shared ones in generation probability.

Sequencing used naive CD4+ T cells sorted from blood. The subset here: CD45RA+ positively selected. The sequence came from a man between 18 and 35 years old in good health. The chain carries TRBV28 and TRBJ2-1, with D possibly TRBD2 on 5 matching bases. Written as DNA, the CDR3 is TGTGCCAGCAGTTCCGGGGTACCCACCTTTGGGCAGTTCTTC. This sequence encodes CASSSGVPTFGQFF.